This T cell receptor beta chain was captured by sequencing in a study of T cell repertoires in cytomegalovirus infection. CDR1 ENHRY and CDR2 SYGVKD come from the germline V gene. The CDR3 consists of 15 residues. The ends lost 9 bases at V and 4 bases at J; junction bases unmatched: 12. Overall study results and limits: Dominating the ex vivo response were HLA-C-restricted CMV-specific TCR beta clonotypes.

TCRdb re-called the reads with MiXCR, one entry per CDR3 protein. The sample lists around 800,000 distinct CDR3 sequences, about 31% occurring once. As for this clonotype: Antigen unknown.

The source of this sequence is a human donor in good health (CMV status not recorded). Some clones in this sample may be carry-over from other donors' samples. The material sequenced was cultured CD8+ T cells from PBMCs, taken from culture after CMV antigen stimulation. The chain links TRBV10-3 to TRBJ2-3; TRBD2 agrees at 8 bases. CDR3 sequence reads: CAMTSGGNPSDTQYF. The CDR3 DNA reads as TGTGCCATGACGAGCGGGGGTAATCCCTCAGATACGCAGTATTTT.